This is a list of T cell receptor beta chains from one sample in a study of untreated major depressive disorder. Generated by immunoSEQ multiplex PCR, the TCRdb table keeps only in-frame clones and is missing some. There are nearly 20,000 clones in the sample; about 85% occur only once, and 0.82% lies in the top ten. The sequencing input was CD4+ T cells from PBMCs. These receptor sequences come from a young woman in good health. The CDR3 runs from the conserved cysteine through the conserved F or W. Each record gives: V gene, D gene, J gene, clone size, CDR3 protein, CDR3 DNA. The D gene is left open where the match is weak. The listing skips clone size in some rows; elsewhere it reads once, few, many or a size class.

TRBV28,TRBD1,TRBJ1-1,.,CASSLGGTGMNTEAFF,TGTGCCAGCAGTTTAGGAGGGACAGGGATGAACACTGAAGCTTTCTTT
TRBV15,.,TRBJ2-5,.,CATSRTSGLWETQYF,TGTGCCACCAGCAGAACTTCTGGACTCTGGGAGACCCAGTACTTC
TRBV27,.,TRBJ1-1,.,CASSLSRPAYEAFF,TGTGCCAGCAGTTTATCCCGACCGGCGTACGAAGCTTTCTTT
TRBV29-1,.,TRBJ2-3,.,CSVEERQYTQYF,TGCAGCGTTGAAGAACGCCAGTATACGCAGTATTTT
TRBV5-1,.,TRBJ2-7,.,CASRGGYAGDEQYF,TGCGCCAGCAGGGGGGGATACGCAGGGGACGAGCAGTACTTC
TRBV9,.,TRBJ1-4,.,CASSVGGPNEKLFF,TGTGCCAGCAGCGTAGGGGGACCCAATGAAAAACTGTTTTTT
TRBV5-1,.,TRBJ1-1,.,CASSAVVGDEAFF,TGCGCCAGCAGCGCGGTGGTCGGAGATGAAGCTTTCTTT
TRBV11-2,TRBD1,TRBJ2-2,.,CASSRTGGTGELFF,TGTGCCAGCAGCAGGACAGGGGGGACCGGGGAGCTGTTTTTT
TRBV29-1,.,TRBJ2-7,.,CSVGRGGTYEQYF,TGCAGCGTTGGTAGGGGGGGGACCTACGAGCAGTACTTC
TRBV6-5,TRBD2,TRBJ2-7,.,CASSYTAGGSYEQYF,TGTGCCAGCAGTTACACAGCGGGAGGCTCCTACGAGCAGTACTTC
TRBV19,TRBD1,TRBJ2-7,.,CASSPTTGVYEQYF,TGTGCCAGTAGTCCCACGACAGGGGTCTACGAGCAGTACTTC
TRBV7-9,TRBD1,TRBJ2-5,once,CASSLADRGREETQYF,TGTGCCAGCAGCTTAGCAGACAGGGGAAGGGAAGAGACCCAGTACTTC
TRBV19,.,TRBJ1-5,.,CASSSTPGGNQPQHF,TGTGCCAGTAGCTCCACCCCAGGGGGCAATCAGCCCCAGCATTTT
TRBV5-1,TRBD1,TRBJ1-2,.,CASSSRQGGRNYGYTF,TGCGCCAGCAGCTCGAGACAGGGAGGACGTAACTATGGCTACACCTTC
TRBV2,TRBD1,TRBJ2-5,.,CASGEGDRGMQTQYF,TGTGCCAGCGGGGAAGGGGACAGGGGCATGCAGACCCAGTACTTC
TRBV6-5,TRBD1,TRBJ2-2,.,CASSYLGTGWIGELFF,TGTGCCAGCAGTTACCTGGGGACAGGGTGGATCGGGGAGCTGTTTTTT
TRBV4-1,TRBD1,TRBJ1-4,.,CASSPRDRELEKLFF,TGCGCCAGCAGTCCCCGGGACAGGGAATTGGAAAAACTGTTTTTT
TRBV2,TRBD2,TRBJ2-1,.,CASSDLLAAGNRNEQFF,TGTGCCAGCAGTGATCTATTGGCAGCGGGGAACCGAAATGAGCAGTTCTTC
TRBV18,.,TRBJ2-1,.,CASSPRTGGDNEQFF,TGTGCCAGCTCACCAAGGACAGGCGGGGACAATGAGCAGTTCTTC
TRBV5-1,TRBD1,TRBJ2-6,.,CASSQGQGWSGANVLTF,TGCGCCAGCAGTCAAGGACAGGGTTGGTCTGGGGCCAACGTCCTGACTTTC